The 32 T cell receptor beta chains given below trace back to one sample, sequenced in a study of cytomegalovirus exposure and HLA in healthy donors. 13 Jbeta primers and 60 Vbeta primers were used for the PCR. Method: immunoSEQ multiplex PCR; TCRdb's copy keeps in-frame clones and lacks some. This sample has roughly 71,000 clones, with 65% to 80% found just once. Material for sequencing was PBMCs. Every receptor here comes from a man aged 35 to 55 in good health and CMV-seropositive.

The CDR3 is CASGSGGPVDTQYF. CDR3 nucleotides: TGTGCCAGCGGGAGCGGGGGGCCCGTGGATACGCAGTATTTT. This sequence joins TRBV7-3 and TRBJ2-3; 9 bases line up with TRBD2. J was trimmed by 6 bases and V by 8 bases; bases with no gene match: 9. Germline loops: CDR1 SGHTA, CDR2 FQGTGA. The length of the CDR3 is 14 residues. Complete variable domain (other parts from reference TRBV7-3 and TRBJ2-3): GAGVSQTPSNKVTEKGKYVELRCDPISGHTALYWYRQSLGQGPEFLIYFQGTGAADDSGLPNDRFFAVRPEGSVSTLKIQRTERGDSAVYLCASGSGGPVDTQYFGPGTRLTVL.

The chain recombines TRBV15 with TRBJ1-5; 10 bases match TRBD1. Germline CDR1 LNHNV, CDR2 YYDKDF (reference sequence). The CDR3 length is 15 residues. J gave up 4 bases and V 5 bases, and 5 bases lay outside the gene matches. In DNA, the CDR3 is TGTGCCACCAGCCTGACAGGGGGCTGGAATCAGCCCCAGCATTTT. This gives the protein CATSLTGGWNQPQHF.

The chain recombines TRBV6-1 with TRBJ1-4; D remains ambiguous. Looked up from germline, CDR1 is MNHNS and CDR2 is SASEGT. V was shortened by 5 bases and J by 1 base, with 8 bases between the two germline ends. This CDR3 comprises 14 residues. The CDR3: CASSPFLTNEKLFF. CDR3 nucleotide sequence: TGTGCCAGCAGTCCGTTTCTAACTAATGAAAAACTGTTTTTT.

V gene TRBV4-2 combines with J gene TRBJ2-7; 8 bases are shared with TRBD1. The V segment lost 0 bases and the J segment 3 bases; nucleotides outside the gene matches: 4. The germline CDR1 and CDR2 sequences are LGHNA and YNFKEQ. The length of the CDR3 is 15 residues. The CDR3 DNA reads TGTGCCAGCAGCCAAGAACAGGGGGAAGGCTACGAGCAGTACTTC. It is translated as CASSQEQGEGYEQYF.

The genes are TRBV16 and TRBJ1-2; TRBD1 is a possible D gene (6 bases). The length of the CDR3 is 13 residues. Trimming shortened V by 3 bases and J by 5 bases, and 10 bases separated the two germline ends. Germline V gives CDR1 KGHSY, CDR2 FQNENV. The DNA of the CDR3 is TGTGCCAGCAGCCACCGACAGGAGTATGGCTACACCTTC. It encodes CASSHRQEYGYTF.

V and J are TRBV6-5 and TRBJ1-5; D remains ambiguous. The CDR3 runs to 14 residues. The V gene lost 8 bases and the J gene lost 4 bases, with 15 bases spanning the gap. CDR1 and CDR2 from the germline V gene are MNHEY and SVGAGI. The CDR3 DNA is TGTGCCAGCGGCCGGAATGGAGGGAATCAGCCCCAGCATTTT. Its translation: CASGRNGGNQPQHF.

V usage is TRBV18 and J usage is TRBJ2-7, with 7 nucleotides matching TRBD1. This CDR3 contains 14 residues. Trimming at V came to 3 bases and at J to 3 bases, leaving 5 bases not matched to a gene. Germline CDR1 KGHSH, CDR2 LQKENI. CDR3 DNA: TGTGCCAGCTCACCGGGACAGACCGACTACGAGCAGTACTTC. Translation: CASSPGQTDYEQYF.

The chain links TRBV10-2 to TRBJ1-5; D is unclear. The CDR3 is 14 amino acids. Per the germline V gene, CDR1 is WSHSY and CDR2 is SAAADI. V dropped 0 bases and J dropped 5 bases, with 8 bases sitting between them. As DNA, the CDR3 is TGCGCCAGCAGTGAGTCGGCCCGGGATCAGCCCCAGCATTTT. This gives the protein CASSESARDQPQHF.

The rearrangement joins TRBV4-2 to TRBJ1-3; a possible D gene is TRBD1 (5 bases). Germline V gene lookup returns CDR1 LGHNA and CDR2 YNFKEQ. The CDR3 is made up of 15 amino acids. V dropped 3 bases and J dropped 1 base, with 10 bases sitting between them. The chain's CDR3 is CASSQAGLSGNTIYF. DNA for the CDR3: TGTGCCAGCAGCCAGGCAGGGTTGTCTGGAAACACCATATATTTT.

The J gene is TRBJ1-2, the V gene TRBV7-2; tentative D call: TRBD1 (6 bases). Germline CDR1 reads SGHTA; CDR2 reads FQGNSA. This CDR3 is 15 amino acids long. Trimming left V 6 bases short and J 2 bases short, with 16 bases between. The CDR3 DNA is TGTGCCAGCAGTCTAGGGCAGGGGATCAACTATGGCTACACCTTC. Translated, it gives CASSLGQGINYGYTF.

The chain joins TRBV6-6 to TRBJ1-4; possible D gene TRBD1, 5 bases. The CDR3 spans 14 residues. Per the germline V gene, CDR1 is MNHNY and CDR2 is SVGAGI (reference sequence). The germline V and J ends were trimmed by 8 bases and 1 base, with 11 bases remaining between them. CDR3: CASSQGLTNEKLFF. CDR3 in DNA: TGTGCCAGCTCTCAGGGACTAACTAATGAAAAACTGTTTTTT.

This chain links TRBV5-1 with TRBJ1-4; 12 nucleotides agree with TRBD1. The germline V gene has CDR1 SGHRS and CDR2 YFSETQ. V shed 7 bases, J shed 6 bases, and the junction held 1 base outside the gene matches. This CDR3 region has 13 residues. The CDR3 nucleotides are TGCGCCAGCCGGGACAGGGGGCATGAAAAACTGTTTTTT. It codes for CASRDRGHEKLFF. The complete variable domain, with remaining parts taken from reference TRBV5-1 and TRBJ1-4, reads KAGVTQTPRYLIKTRGQQVTLSCSPISGHRSVSWYQQTPGQGLQFLFEYFSETQRNKGNFPGRFSGRQFSNSRSEMNVSTLELGDSALYLCASRDRGHEKLFFGSGTQLSVL.

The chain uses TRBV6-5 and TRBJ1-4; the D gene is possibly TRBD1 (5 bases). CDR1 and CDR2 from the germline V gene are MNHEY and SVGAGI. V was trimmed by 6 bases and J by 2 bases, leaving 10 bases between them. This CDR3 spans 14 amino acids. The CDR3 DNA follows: TGTGCCAGCAGGGACGGGGGGACTAATGAAAAACTGTTTTTT. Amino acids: CASRDGGTNEKLFF.

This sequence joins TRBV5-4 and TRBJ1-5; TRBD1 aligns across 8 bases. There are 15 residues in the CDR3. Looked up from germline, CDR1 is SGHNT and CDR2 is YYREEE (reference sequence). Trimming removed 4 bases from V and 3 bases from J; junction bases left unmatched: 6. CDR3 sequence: CASSSGQGNNQPQHF. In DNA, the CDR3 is TGTGCCAGCAGCAGCGGACAGGGAAACAATCAGCCCCAGCATTTT.

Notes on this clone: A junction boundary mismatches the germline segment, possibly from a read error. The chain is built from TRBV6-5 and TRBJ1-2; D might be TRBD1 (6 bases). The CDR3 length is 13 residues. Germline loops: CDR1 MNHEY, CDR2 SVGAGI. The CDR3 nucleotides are TGTGCCAGCAGCCTCGAACAGGGAAAAGGCTACGCCTTC. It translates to CASSLEQGKGYAF.

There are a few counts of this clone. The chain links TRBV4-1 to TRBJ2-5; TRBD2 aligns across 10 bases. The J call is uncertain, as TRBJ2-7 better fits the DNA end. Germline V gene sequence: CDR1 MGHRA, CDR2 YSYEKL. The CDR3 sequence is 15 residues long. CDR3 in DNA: TGCGCCAGCAGCCAAGGACTAGCGGGTACCTACGAGCAGTACTTC. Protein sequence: CASSQGLAGTYEQYF.

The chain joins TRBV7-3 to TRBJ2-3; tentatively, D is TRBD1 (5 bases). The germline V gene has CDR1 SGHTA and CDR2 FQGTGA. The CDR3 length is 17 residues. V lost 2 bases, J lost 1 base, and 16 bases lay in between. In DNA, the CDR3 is TGTGCCAGCAGCTTACAAGGGGTGCAAGTAGGCACAGATACGCAGTATTTT. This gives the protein CASSLQGVQVGTDTQYF.

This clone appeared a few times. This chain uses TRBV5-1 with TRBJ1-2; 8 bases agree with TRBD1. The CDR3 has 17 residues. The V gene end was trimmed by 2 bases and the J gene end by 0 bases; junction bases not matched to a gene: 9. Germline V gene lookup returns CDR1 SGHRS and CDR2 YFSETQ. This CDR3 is CASSLFAQGASNYGYTF. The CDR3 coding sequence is TGCGCCAGCAGCTTATTTGCGCAGGGGGCGTCTAACTATGGCTACACCTTC.

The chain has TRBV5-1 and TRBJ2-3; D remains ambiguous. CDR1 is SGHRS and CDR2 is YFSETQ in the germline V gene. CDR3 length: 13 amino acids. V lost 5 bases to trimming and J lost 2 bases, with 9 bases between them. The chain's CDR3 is CASRETDTDTQYF. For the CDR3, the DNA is TGCGCCAGCAGGGAGACTGACACAGATACGCAGTATTTT. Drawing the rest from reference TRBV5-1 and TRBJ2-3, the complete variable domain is KAGVTQTPRYLIKTRGQQVTLSCSPISGHRSVSWYQQTPGQGLQFLFEYFSETQRNKGNFPGRFSGRQFSNSRSEMNVSTLELGDSALYLCASRETDTDTQYFGPGTRLTVL.

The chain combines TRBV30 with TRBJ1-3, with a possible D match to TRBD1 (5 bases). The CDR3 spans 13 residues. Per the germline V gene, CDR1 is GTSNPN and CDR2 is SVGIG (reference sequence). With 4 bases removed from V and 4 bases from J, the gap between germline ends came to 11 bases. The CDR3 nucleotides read TGTGCCTGGATTGGGGCCCTCGGAAACACCATATATTTT. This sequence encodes CAWIGALGNTIYF.

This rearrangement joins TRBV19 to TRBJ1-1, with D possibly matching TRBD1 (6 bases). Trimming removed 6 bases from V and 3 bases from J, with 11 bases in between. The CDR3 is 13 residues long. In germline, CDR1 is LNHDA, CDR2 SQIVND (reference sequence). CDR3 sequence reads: CASRANRDTEAFF. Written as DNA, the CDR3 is TGTGCCAGTAGAGCCAACAGGGACACTGAAGCTTTCTTT.

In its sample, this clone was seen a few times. CDR3 DNA: TGTGCTCGGGGTTCACCCCCGGTGGGAAGCTCTGGAAACACCATATATTTT. Translation gives CARGSPPVGSSGNTIYF. This chain connects TRBV9 to TRBJ1-3; no clear D. Germline V CDR1 and CDR2: SGDLS, YYNGEE. The CDR3 sequence is 17 residues long.

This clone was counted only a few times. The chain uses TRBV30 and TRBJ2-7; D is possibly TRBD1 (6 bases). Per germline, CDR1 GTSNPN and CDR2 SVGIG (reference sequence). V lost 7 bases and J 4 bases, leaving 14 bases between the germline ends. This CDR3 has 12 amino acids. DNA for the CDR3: TGTGCCTATTCGGTGCAGGGGTACGAGCAGTACTTC. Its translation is CAYSVQGYEQYF.

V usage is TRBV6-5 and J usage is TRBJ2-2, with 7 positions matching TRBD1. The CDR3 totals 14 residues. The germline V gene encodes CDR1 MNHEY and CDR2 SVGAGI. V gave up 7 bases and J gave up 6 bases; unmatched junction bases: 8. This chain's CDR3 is CASTGGQDPGELFF. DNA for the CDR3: TGTGCCAGCACCGGAGGACAGGACCCCGGGGAGCTGTTTTTT.

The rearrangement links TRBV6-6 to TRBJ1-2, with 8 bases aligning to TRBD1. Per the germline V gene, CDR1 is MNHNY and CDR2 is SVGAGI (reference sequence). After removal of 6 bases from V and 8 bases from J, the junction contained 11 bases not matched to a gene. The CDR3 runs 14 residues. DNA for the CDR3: TGTGCCAGCAGACTTTCGACAGGGGACGGAGGCTACACCTTC. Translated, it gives CASRLSTGDGGYTF.

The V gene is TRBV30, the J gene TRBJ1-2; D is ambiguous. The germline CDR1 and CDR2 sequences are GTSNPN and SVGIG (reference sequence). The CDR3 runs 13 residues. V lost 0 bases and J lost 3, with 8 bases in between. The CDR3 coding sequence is TGTGCCTGGAGTGTTCCGGGGTACTATGGCTACACCTTC. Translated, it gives CAWSVPGYYGYTF. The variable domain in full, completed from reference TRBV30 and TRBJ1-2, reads SQTIHQWPATLVQPVGSPLSLECTVEGTSNPNLYWYRQAAGRGLQLLFYSVGIGQISSEVPQNLSASRPQDRQFILSSKKLLLSDSGFYLCAWSVPGYYGYTFGSGTRLTVV.

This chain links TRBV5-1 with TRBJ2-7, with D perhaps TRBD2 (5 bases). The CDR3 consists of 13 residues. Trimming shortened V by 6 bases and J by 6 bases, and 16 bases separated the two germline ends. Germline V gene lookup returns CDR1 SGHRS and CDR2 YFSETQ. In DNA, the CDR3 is TGCGCCAGCACCGAGACTAAGGAAGGCGAGCAGTACTTC. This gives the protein CASTETKEGEQYF.

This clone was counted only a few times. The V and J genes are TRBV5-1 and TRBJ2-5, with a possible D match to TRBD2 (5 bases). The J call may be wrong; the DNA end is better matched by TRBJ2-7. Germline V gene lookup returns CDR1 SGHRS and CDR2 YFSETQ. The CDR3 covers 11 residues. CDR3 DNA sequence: TGCGCCAGCAGGCTAGCTACCGAGCAGTACTTC. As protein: CASRLATEQYF.

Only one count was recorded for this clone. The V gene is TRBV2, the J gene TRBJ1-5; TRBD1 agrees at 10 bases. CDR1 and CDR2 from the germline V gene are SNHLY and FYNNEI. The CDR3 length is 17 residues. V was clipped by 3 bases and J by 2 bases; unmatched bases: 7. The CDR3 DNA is TGTGCCAGCAGTGAGGGGGACAGGGGTTGGGGCAATCAGCCCCAGCATTTT. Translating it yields CASSEGDRGWGNQPQHF.

The CDR3 is CASSRALNQPQHF. CDR3 sequence (DNA): TGCGCCAGCAGCCGGGCCCTCAATCAGCCCCAGCATTTT. V usage is TRBV4-1 and J usage is TRBJ1-5; D uncertain. Deletions cut 4 bases from V and 3 bases from J, with 7 bases between. Germline values: CDR1 MGHRA, CDR2 YSYEKL. The CDR3 contains 13 residues.

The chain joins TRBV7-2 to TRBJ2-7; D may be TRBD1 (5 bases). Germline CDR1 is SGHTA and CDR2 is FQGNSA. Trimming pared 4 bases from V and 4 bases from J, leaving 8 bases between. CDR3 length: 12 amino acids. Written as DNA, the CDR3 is TGTGCCAGCAGCTCCCAGGGTTACGAGCAGTACTTC. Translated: CASSSQGYEQYF.

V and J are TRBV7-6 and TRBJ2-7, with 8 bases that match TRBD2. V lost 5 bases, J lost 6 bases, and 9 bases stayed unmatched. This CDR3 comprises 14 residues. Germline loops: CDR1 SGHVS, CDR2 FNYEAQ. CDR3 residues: CASSPLAELSEQYF. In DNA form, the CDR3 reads TGTGCCAGCAGCCCACTAGCGGAGCTTTCCGAGCAGTACTTC.